What follows are 30 T cell receptor beta chains derived from one specimen sequenced in a study of response to subunit inactivated influenza vaccine. TCRdb redid the calling of the RT-PCR reads with MiXCR, one entry per CDR3 protein. The sample gives about 520,000 distinct CDR3 sequences, 9.5% to 12% of which show up once; 10% to 15% is in the top ten. The starting material was PBMCs from blood, obtained 40 to 50 days after vaccination. These receptors all stem from a man aged 50-59 years who received an inactivated influenza vaccine.

This clonotype was recorded many times. V gene TRBV5-6 combines with J gene TRBJ2-7; D unclear. V was pared by 6 bases and J by 5 bases, with 15 bases between. From germline, CDR1 is SGHDT and CDR2 YYEEEE. The CDR3 is made up of 13 amino acids. The CDR3 loop is CASTVGWFDEQYF. The CDR3 DNA follows: TGTGCCAGCACCGTAGGATGGTTCGACGAGCAGTACTTC.

In this sample, this clonotype turned up a few times. The chain combines TRBV7-2 with TRBJ2-2; 9 nucleotides agree with TRBD1. The CDR3 is 16 residues long. J was trimmed by 7 bases and V by 3 bases; bases with no gene match: 9. Germline V gene data show CDR1 as SGHTA and CDR2 as FQGNSA. The CDR3 loop reads CASSLRTGDLSGELFF. The DNA for the CDR3 is TGTGCCAGCAGCTTGAGGACAGGGGATTTGAGCGGGGAGCTGTTTTTT.

The sample holds many counts of this clonotype. J is TRBJ2-3 and V is TRBV29-1; D is undetermined. Germline CDR1 SQVTM, CDR2 ANQGSEA. The CDR3 is 10 amino acids. Trimming took 7 bases from V and 6 from J, leaving 8 bases between them. In DNA, the CDR3 is TGCAGCGGGCTAGGGGATACGCAGTATTTT. This sequence encodes CSGLGDTQYF.

Ten or more counts support this clonotype. The chain is built from TRBV4-3 and TRBJ2-2; unclear D gene. The germline V gene encodes CDR1 LGHNA and CDR2 YSLEER. Trimming pared 1 base from V and 7 bases from J, leaving 13 bases between. This CDR3 comprises 15 residues. The CDR3 sequence is CASSQGVGGRGELFF. The CDR3 region has the DNA TGCGCCAGCAGCCAAGGCGTAGGCGGTCGCGGGGAGCTGTTTTTT.

The chain is built from TRBV2 and TRBJ1-1, with 11 bases lining up with TRBD1. Trimming at V came to 8 bases and at J to 6 bases, leaving 2 bases not matched to a gene. Per the germline V gene, CDR1 is SNHLY and CDR2 is FYNNEI. CDR3 length: 12 amino acids. The CDR3 sequence: CASGQGAPEAFF. CDR3 bases: TGTGCCAGCGGACAGGGGGCCCCTGAAGCTTTCTTT. The full variable domain, its missing parts supplied by reference TRBV2 and TRBJ1-1, is EPEVTQTPSHQVTQMGQEVILRCVPISNHLYFYWYRQILGQKVEFLVSFYNNEISEKSEIFDDQFSVERPDGSNFTLKIRSTKLEDSAMYFCASGQGAPEAFFGQGTRLTVV.

This clonotype was observed a handful of times. V is TRBV11-2 and J is TRBJ2-1; 8 positions agree with TRBD2. After removal of 5 bases from V and 8 bases from J, the junction contained 14 bases not matched to a gene. The CDR3 extends over 16 amino acids. Germline loops: CDR1 SGHAT, CDR2 FQNNGV. CDR3 sequence: CASSDTLADLKDEQFF. CDR3 bases: TGTGCCAGCAGCGACACACTAGCGGACCTAAAGGATGAGCAGTTCTTC.

The chain carries TRBV5-6 and TRBJ1-2, with D unclear. This CDR3 spans 13 amino acids. Germline lookup yields CDR1 SGHDT and CDR2 YYEEEE. V was clipped by 4 bases and J by 12 bases, with 19 bases between them. The CDR3 nucleotides read TGTGCCAGCAGCGAAACCTTGGATCGCCGGGACACCTTC. This encodes CASSETLDRRDTF.

This clonotype was counted between two and nine times. The J gene is TRBJ2-5, the V gene TRBV5-1, with D perhaps matching TRBD2 (6 bases). The CDR3 contains 14 residues. V was cut by 3 bases and J by 0 bases, with 9 bases left in between. The germline V gene has CDR1 SGHRS and CDR2 YFSETQ. This chain's CDR3 is CASSSWGDQETQYF. CDR3 sequence (DNA): TGCGCCAGCAGCTCGTGGGGGGACCAAGAGACCCAGTACTTC.

Ten or more counts support this clonotype. This chain links TRBV4-3 with TRBJ2-1, with D possibly matching TRBD2 (6 bases). V dropped 4 bases and J dropped 0 bases, with 13 bases sitting between them. The CDR3 is 16 residues long. Germline CDR1 reads LGHNA; CDR2 reads YSLEER. CDR3 sequence (DNA): TGCGCCAGCAGCCGGACTACAGACACCTCCTACAATGAGCAGTTCTTC. Translating gives CASSRTTDTSYNEQFF.

As for this clonotype: This likely comes from a read error, as the CDR3 has no conserved phenylalanine or tryptophan at its end. The chain employs TRBV20-1 and TRBJ2-1; 10 bases line up with TRBD2. The CDR3 is 13 residues long. V lost 1 base to trimming and J lost 8 bases; unmatched junction nucleotides: 2. Germline loops: CDR1 DFQATT, CDR2 SNEGSKA (reference sequence). The CDR3 loop is CSARASGSHEQFL. For the CDR3, the DNA is TGCAGTGCTAGAGCTAGCGGGAGCCATGAGCAGTTCTTA.

This clonotype was observed many times. This chain links TRBV20-1 with TRBJ1-1, with D tentatively TRBD1 (5 bases). Germline loops: CDR1 DFQATT, CDR2 SNEGSKA (reference sequence). V was shortened by 4 bases and J by 4 bases, with 16 bases between the two germline ends. The CDR3 length is 14 residues. The CDR3 region is CSAKGVAGSTEAFF. In nucleotides, the CDR3 is TGCAGTGCTAAAGGGGTGGCGGGGAGCACTGAAGCTTTCTTT.

This clonotype was seen only a few times. J is TRBJ2-3 and V is TRBV3-1; D gene ambiguous. V lost 1 base and J 3 bases, leaving 8 bases between the germline ends. Germline values: CDR1 LGHDT, CDR2 YNNKEL (reference sequence). The CDR3 runs 14 residues. CDR3 DNA: TGTGCCAGCAGCCAAGGTCACTTGACAGATACGCAGTATTTT. This gives the protein CASSQGHLTDTQYF.

Only a few counts were recorded for this clonotype. The rearrangement joins TRBV20-1 to TRBJ2-1, with D maybe TRBD2 (5 bases). The germline V gene has CDR1 DFQATT and CDR2 SNEGSKA (reference sequence). Deletions cut 2 bases from V and 9 bases from J, with 14 bases between. The length of the CDR3 is 13 residues. CDR3 nucleotide sequence: TGCAGTGCTAGACCCGGACTGTATGGTGAGCAGTTCTTC. Amino acids: CSARPGLYGEQFF.

This chain connects TRBV12-3 or TRBV12-4 to TRBJ2-1; 15 bases match TRBD2. Trimming cost V 3 bases and J 9 bases; bases outside gene matches: 9. The CDR3 contains 17 residues. CDR3 loop: CASSFGGLAGGPREQFF. CDR3 DNA sequence: TGTGCCAGCAGTTTCGGCGGACTAGCGGGAGGGCCTCGTGAGCAGTTCTTC.

This clonotype was counted many times. This sequence joins TRBV12-3 or TRBV12-4 and TRBJ2-6; a possible D gene is TRBD1 (5 bases). The germline V and J ends were trimmed by 5 bases and 6 bases, with 11 bases remaining between them. The CDR3 consists of 14 residues. In DNA, the CDR3 is TGTGCCAGCAGTCCAGAGGACATGGCCAACGTCCTGACTTTC. Translating it yields CASSPEDMANVLTF.

The chain employs TRBV3-1 and TRBJ2-5; no clear D gene. The CDR3 is 12 amino acids. Germline V gene lookup returns CDR1 LGHDT and CDR2 YNNKEL (reference sequence). The V end lost 5 bases, the J end lost 5 bases, and 9 bases lay between the germline ends. CDR3 in amino acids: CASSSHGETQYF. The CDR3 DNA is TGTGCCAGCAGCTCCCATGGGGAGACCCAGTACTTC.

This clonotype was counted only a few times. The chain recombines TRBV7-9 with TRBJ2-3, with TRBD2 matching over 9 bases. Germline lookup yields CDR1 SEHNR and CDR2 FQNEAQ (reference sequence). The CDR3 extends over 16 amino acids. V was pared by 4 bases and J by 2 bases, with 7 bases of the junction left unmatched. The CDR3 bases are TGTGCCAGCAGCTCCGGACTAGCGCTATCCACAGATACGCAGTATTTT. Its translation: CASSSGLALSTDTQYF.

This clonotype was found once. A clone one base away is much larger, so this may be a read error. The chain recombines TRBV9 with TRBJ2-3; 11 bases align to TRBD2. V lost 4 bases, J lost 4 bases, and 8 bases stayed unmatched. Germline V gene sequence: CDR1 SGDLS, CDR2 YYNGEE. CDR3 size: 16 residues. The CDR3 reads CASSIDLAGGSDTQYF. The CDR3 DNA reads as TGTGCCAGCAGCATAGATCTAGCGGGGGGCTCAGATACGCAGTATTTT.

In its sample, this clonotype was seen a few times. CDR3 DNA: TGCAGTGCCCCCCGGGGAAGTAGCGGACCCAATGAGCAGTTCTTC. It translates to CSAPRGSSGPNEQFF. The chain links TRBV20-1 to TRBJ2-1; a possible D gene is TRBD2 (6 bases). V shed 6 bases and J shed 6 bases, with 21 bases lying between them. Germline CDR1 DFQATT, CDR2 SNEGSKA (reference sequence). CDR3 length: 15 residues.

This clonotype turned up a few times. This sequence joins TRBV5-6 and TRBJ2-7; D might be TRBD2 (6 bases). CDR1 and CDR2 (germline): SGHDT, YYEEEE. This CDR3 is 16 amino acids long. The V gene lost 0 bases and the J gene lost 0 bases, with 13 bases spanning the gap. The CDR3 DNA sequence: TGTGCCAGCAGCTTGGCCGTGGGAGGAGGCTCCTACGAGCAGTACTTC. This translates into CASSLAVGGGSYEQYF.

The gene calls are TRBV20-1 and TRBJ2-6; no definite D call. Germline V gives CDR1 DFQATT, CDR2 SNEGSKA (reference sequence). The V gene lost 0 bases and the J gene lost 4 bases, with 7 bases spanning the gap. The CDR3 has 14 residues. CDR3 sequence reads: CSARDLRGANVLTF. In DNA, the CDR3 is TGCAGTGCTAGAGATTTACGAGGGGCCAACGTCCTGACTTTC.

This clonotype was detected ten times or more. V and J are TRBV11-2 and TRBJ1-1; the D gene is possibly TRBD1 (5 bases). This CDR3 contains 14 residues. From germline, CDR1 is SGHAT and CDR2 FQNNGV. Trimming removed 5 bases at V and 3 bases at J, with 13 bases between. The DNA of the CDR3 is TGTGCCAGCAGCATCCTCGGGGCGGACACTGAAGCTTTCTTT. Translation: CASSILGADTEAFF. The full variable domain, in which reference TRBV11-2 and TRBJ1-1 provide the parts outside the CDR3, is EAGVAQSPRYKIIEKRQSVAFWCNPISGHATLYWYQQILGQGPKLLIQFQNNGVVDDSQLPKDRFSAERLKGVDSTLKIQPAKLEDSAVYLCASSILGADTEAFFGQGTRLTVV.

The V call is TRBV5-1, the J call TRBJ2-7, with 10 positions matching TRBD1. CDR3 size: 14 residues. V lost 3 bases to trimming and J lost 5 bases; unmatched junction nucleotides: 5. Germline V gives CDR1 SGHRS, CDR2 YFSETQ. CDR3 loop: CASSSGQGYDEQYF. The CDR3 DNA sequence: TGCGCCAGCAGCTCGGGACAGGGGTATGACGAGCAGTACTTC.

The genes are TRBV4-2 and TRBJ1-2; no definite D call. Germline loops: CDR1 LGHNA, CDR2 YNFKEQ. The CDR3 runs to 12 residues. Trimming took off 2 bases at V and 6 bases at J, with 7 bases between the two ends. CDR3 region: CASSQREDGYTF. The CDR3 nucleotides read TGTGCCAGCAGCCAACGTGAGGATGGCTACACCTTC.

This clonotype was detected many times. V and J are TRBV12-3 or TRBV12-4 and TRBJ1-3; 8 bases map to TRBD1. This CDR3 has 15 amino acids. The trim removed 8 bases at V and 0 bases at J, leaving 6 bases unmatched. CDR3 sequence reads: CASGTGSTSGNTIYF. The CDR3 nucleotides read TGTGCCAGCGGGACAGGCAGTACCTCTGGAAACACCATATATTTT.

This clonotype was recorded at least ten times. The chain recombines TRBV29-1 with TRBJ1-1; D may be TRBD1 (5 bases). This CDR3 is built from 13 residues. In germline, CDR1 is SQVTM, CDR2 ANQGSEA. The ends were cut back, 3 bases at V and 1 base at J, with 9 bases in the middle. As DNA, the CDR3 is TGCAGCGTTGACCCCAGGGAGAACACTGAAGCTTTCTTT. Translation gives CSVDPRENTEAFF. Combining the CDR3 with reference TRBV29-1 and TRBJ1-1 gives the whole variable domain SAVISQKPSRDICQRGTSLTIQCQVDSQVTMMFWYRQQPGQSLTLIATANQGSEATYESGFVIDKFPISRPNLTFSTLTVSNMSPEDSSIYLCSVDPRENTEAFFGQGTRLTVV.

J is TRBJ2-2 and V is TRBV4-3; 9 bases are a match to TRBD1. Germline V CDR1 and CDR2: LGHNA, YSLEER. This CDR3 region has 16 residues. Unmatched junction bases numbered 5, after V lost 0 bases and J lost 6 bases. The CDR3 sequence is CASSQERTGVPGELFF. The CDR3 DNA reads as TGCGCCAGCAGCCAAGAACGGACAGGGGTTCCCGGGGAGCTGTTTTTT.

The genes are TRBV12-3 or TRBV12-4 and TRBJ2-5; the D call may be TRBD1 or TRBD2 (6 bases each). Trimming shortened V by 6 bases and J by 3 bases, and 20 bases separated the two germline ends. This CDR3 comprises 16 residues. CDR3 residues: CASSSEGGGGKETQYF. DNA of the CDR3: TGTGCCAGCAGCTCCGAAGGGGGAGGTGGGAAAGAGACCCAGTACTTC.

The V call is TRBV5-5, the J call TRBJ2-3, with D unresolved. This CDR3 region has 14 residues. Between the trimmed V and J ends, which lost 1 base and 6 bases, there was a span of 12 bases. Germline lookup yields CDR1 SGHKS and CDR2 YYEKEE (reference sequence). The CDR3 DNA sequence: TGTGCCAGCAGCTTGCAGGTTGGTGAGGATACGCAGTATTTT. It specifies CASSLQVGEDTQYF.

This clonotype occurred a few times. The chain combines TRBV7-3 with TRBJ1-1, with TRBD1 as a possible D gene (5 bases). V dropped 2 bases and J dropped 3 bases, with 16 bases sitting between them. The length of the CDR3 is 16 residues. Germline V gene lookup returns CDR1 SGHTA and CDR2 FQGTGA. The CDR3 spells CASSLRGGGGDTEAFF. CDR3 DNA sequence: TGTGCCAGCAGCTTACGGGGGGGAGGCGGTGACACTGAAGCTTTCTTT.